This T cell receptor beta chain was documented in a study of graft-versus-host responses after intestinal transplantation. Study results and limitations: HvG clone declines early post-transplant were associated with peak circulating GvH levels.

A remark on this clone: The antigen is unknown.

The CDR3 loop spans 13 amino acids. Trimming stripped 7 bases from V and 7 bases from J, with 13 bases between. Germline V CDR1 and CDR2: SNHLY, FYNNEI. Assay used: immunoSEQ multiplex PCR; TCRdb lists only in-frame clones, some missing. This sample has over 65,000 clones, with roughly 90% found just once. The TCR sequence derives from a human patient who received an intestinal transplant, so some T cells may come from the graft donor. The sample was PBMCs, taken 98 days after intestinal transplantation. The chain uses TRBV2 and TRBJ1-4; D is possibly TRBD1 (5 bases). In nucleotides, the CDR3 is TGTGCCAGCAATCTGGGGCCCGCTGAAAAACTGTTTTTT. This codes for CASNLGPAEKLFF. Complete variable domain (other parts from reference TRBV2 and TRBJ1-4): EPEVTQTPSHQVTQMGQEVILRCVPISNHLYFYWYRQILGQKVEFLVSFYNNEISEKSEIFDDQFSVERPDGSNFTLKIRSTKLEDSAMYFCASNLGPAEKLFFGSGTQLSVL.